The rows below give T cell receptor beta chains drawn from one sample of a study of T cell repertoires in cytomegalovirus infection. TCRdb processed the reads anew with MiXCR; each CDR3 protein has one entry. The table shows hundreds of thousands of distinct CDR3 sequences, with roughly 36% occurring only once. No antigens are known for them. Sequencing was performed on cultured PBMCs, taken from culture after CMV antigen stimulation. Receptors originate from a human donor in good health (CMV status not recorded). Some clones in this sample may be carry-over from other donors' samples. Both conserved end residues are part of each CDR3. Each record gives: V gene, J gene, D gene, CDR3 protein. D genes are given only for firm matches.

v_gene: TRBV12-3/TRBV12-4
j_gene: TRBJ2-7
d_gene: TRBD1
CDR3aa: CASSNRDRKFF

v_gene: TRBV12-3/TRBV12-4
j_gene: TRBJ2-5
d_gene: TRBD2
CDR3aa: CASSPDLAGSGRETQYF

v_gene: TRBV7-9
j_gene: TRBJ2-5
d_gene: -
CDR3aa: CASSLGSGQVQETQYF

v_gene: TRBV4-1
j_gene: TRBJ2-7
d_gene: -
CDR3aa: CASSQDIRGYEQYF

v_gene: TRBV7-2
j_gene: TRBJ2-3
d_gene: -
CDR3aa: CASGRTGDTQYF

v_gene: TRBV9
j_gene: TRBJ2-3
d_gene: -
CDR3aa: CASSSSWGADTQYF

v_gene: TRBV20-1
j_gene: TRBJ2-4
d_gene: TRBD2
CDR3aa: CSAPGREWGKNIQYF

v_gene: TRBV12-3/TRBV12-4
j_gene: TRBJ1-5
d_gene: -
CDR3aa: CASSLRRVHQPQHF

v_gene: TRBV7-9
j_gene: TRBJ1-6
d_gene: -
CDR3aa: CASSPPTSSSPLHF

v_gene: TRBV7-6
j_gene: TRBJ2-5
d_gene: -
CDR3aa: CASSQNLDQETQYF

v_gene: TRBV12-3/TRBV12-4
j_gene: TRBJ2-7
d_gene: -
CDR3aa: CASSLEGVPYEQYF

v_gene: TRBV7-8
j_gene: TRBJ1-2
d_gene: -
CDR3aa: CASSIDGLRDGYTF

v_gene: TRBV28
j_gene: TRBJ2-7
d_gene: TRBD2
CDR3aa: CASRPASGGPYEQYF

v_gene: TRBV6-5
j_gene: TRBJ2-1
d_gene: TRBD1
CDR3aa: CATKGQSYNEQFF

v_gene: TRBV6-6
j_gene: TRBJ1-3
d_gene: -
CDR3aa: CASSPPFLRGRSGNTIYF

v_gene: TRBV7-2
j_gene: TRBJ2-3
d_gene: -
CDR3aa: CASSFSDYTDTQYF

v_gene: TRBV2
j_gene: TRBJ1-4
d_gene: -
CDR3aa: CASSKGGVNEKLFF

v_gene: TRBV7-8
j_gene: TRBJ2-7
d_gene: TRBD1
CDR3aa: CASSSDRLPYEQYF

v_gene: TRBV7-8
j_gene: TRBJ2-4
d_gene: TRBD2
CDR3aa: CASSPREGGLAKNIQYF

v_gene: TRBV10-3
j_gene: TRBJ2-1
d_gene: -
CDR3aa: CAISRVSSYNEQFF

v_gene: TRBV5-6
j_gene: TRBJ1-2
d_gene: -
CDR3aa: CASSPQTGHGRYGYTF

v_gene: TRBV6-7
j_gene: TRBJ2-7
d_gene: -
CDR3aa: CASATRTNKVSYEQYF

v_gene: TRBV7-6
j_gene: TRBJ2-3
d_gene: TRBD2
CDR3aa: CASSSLAGGLTQYF

v_gene: TRBV5-6
j_gene: TRBJ1-1
d_gene: -
CDR3aa: CASSLVDSKNTEAFF

v_gene: TRBV6-1
j_gene: TRBJ1-1
d_gene: TRBD1
CDR3aa: CASRFDRGRPEAFF

v_gene: TRBV6-1
j_gene: TRBJ2-7
d_gene: TRBD1
CDR3aa: CASSEVGQGYEQYF

v_gene: TRBV4-1
j_gene: TRBJ2-2
d_gene: -
CDR3aa: CASSLTDGTLGGELFF

v_gene: TRBV6-1
j_gene: TRBJ1-3
d_gene: -
CDR3aa: CASSYAANSGNTIYF

v_gene: TRBV20-1
j_gene: TRBJ2-1
d_gene: TRBD2
CDR3aa: CSAKMALWTSGGPRINEQFF

v_gene: TRBV20-1
j_gene: TRBJ2-1
d_gene: TRBD2
CDR3aa: CSAGSGSRREQFF

v_gene: TRBV15
j_gene: TRBJ1-2
d_gene: -
CDR3aa: CATRRGAANYGYTF

v_gene: TRBV12-3/TRBV12-4
j_gene: TRBJ2-1
d_gene: TRBD2
CDR3aa: CASILGAGGFSEQFF

v_gene: TRBV11-3
j_gene: TRBJ2-1
d_gene: -
CDR3aa: CASSLPGNNEQFF

v_gene: TRBV12-3/TRBV12-4
j_gene: TRBJ2-5
d_gene: -
CDR3aa: CASSPTPRAVGETQYF

v_gene: TRBV7-6
j_gene: TRBJ2-1
d_gene: TRBD2
CDR3aa: CASSFSRLANNEQFF

v_gene: TRBV28
j_gene: TRBJ2-7
d_gene: TRBD1
CDR3aa: CASSSPGQGHEQYF

v_gene: TRBV11-2
j_gene: TRBJ1-2
d_gene: -
CDR3aa: CASSLVARVYTF

v_gene: TRBV15
j_gene: TRBJ2-2
d_gene: -
CDR3aa: CATSIGWTGELFF

v_gene: TRBV20-1
j_gene: TRBJ2-5
d_gene: -
CDR3aa: CSAEDRSLETQYF

v_gene: TRBV7-6
j_gene: TRBJ2-1
d_gene: TRBD2
CDR3aa: CASSLVGSGGLYNEQFF

v_gene: TRBV20-1
j_gene: TRBJ2-7
d_gene: -
CDR3aa: CSYGVDYEQYF

v_gene: TRBV6-2/TRBV6-3
j_gene: TRBJ2-5
d_gene: TRBD2
CDR3aa: CASSADTSGIFRTQYF

v_gene: TRBV7-9
j_gene: TRBJ1-1
d_gene: -
CDR3aa: CASSLGQNRNTEAFF

v_gene: TRBV7-2
j_gene: TRBJ2-6
d_gene: -
CDR3aa: CASSLNGLLVGANVLTF

v_gene: TRBV12-3/TRBV12-4
j_gene: TRBJ1-1
d_gene: -
CDR3aa: CASTPRGGRTEAFF

v_gene: TRBV25-1
j_gene: TRBJ2-2
d_gene: TRBD1
CDR3aa: CASSATGQGYTGELFF

v_gene: TRBV18
j_gene: TRBJ2-5
d_gene: -
CDR3aa: CASSRNVQGQETQYF

v_gene: TRBV20-1
j_gene: TRBJ2-3
d_gene: -
CDR3aa: CSAKKDGTDTQYF

v_gene: TRBV9
j_gene: TRBJ2-7
d_gene: TRBD1
CDR3aa: CASSDTGGEQYF

v_gene: TRBV7-2
j_gene: TRBJ2-7
d_gene: TRBD1
CDR3aa: CASSFRGTGAHEQYF

v_gene: TRBV11-2
j_gene: TRBJ2-7
d_gene: TRBD2
CDR3aa: CAAGGGVYEQYF